This T cell receptor beta chain was found in a study of a mutant IDH1 vaccine in newly diagnosed glioma (dated by TCRdb to about 2021). Background for the entire study: Of the approximately 30 treated patients, about 60% were male and around 40% were female, and the mean age was approximately 40 years. Before enrollment, most patients had been given radiochemotherapy with temozolomide as standard therapy, while the rest had received either radiotherapy alone or temozolomide alone. Six visits were used for peripheral blood collection: V03 (baseline), V05, V07, V10, V12 and V13. For exploratory analyses, some 24 treated patients had longitudinal TCRB deep sequencing done wherever samples were available. On the study overall, not on this receptor specifically: Immune responses induced by the vaccine were seen in 93.3% of patients across multiple MHC alleles. Changes in the top peripheral T cell clonotypes picked up by TCRB sequencing did not appear to be linked to pseudoprogression. Selection of PBMC samples for TCRB deep sequencing was based on availability. The authors stated that sample limitations prevented analyses of patient blood samples from being reproduced.

The receptor library was made with the immunoSEQ multiplex PCR assay. The hsTCRB Kit was used according to the manufacturer's protocol to amplify rearranged TCR beta chain sequences. Sequencing of TCRB libraries was carried out on an Illumina MiSeq. Per the authors' processing: The kit vendor's proprietary platform handled demultiplexing, trimming and gene mapping. This immuneACCESS table, as held by TCRdb, lists in-frame sequences with V and J called but not all clones. Of the missing ones, under half trace to an unresolved V gene in checked studies; the others have no known cause. The V and J calls and clone size were taken over from that table, and D and trimming were inferred from the DNA. Present in this sample are around 50,000 clones, 75% to 90% of which were seen just once. Of the sample, less than 3% is held by the ten largest clones. This clone was counted only a few times. There is no known antigen for this receptor. No per-base quality is available; no much larger clone lies one base away.

CDR3 length: 12 amino acids, cysteine to phenylalanine. Only the CDR3 DNA stays, 36 bases, in frame from base 1. The germline V gene provides CDR1 KGHSH and CDR2 LQKENI. V is cut by 3 bases and J by 10 bases, and the space between the germline ends is 12 bases. This specimen's time point label, interpreted: baseline, week 1 (first vaccination visit). According to the study, the label for this sample's treatment or condition signals: pre-vaccination baseline after standard-of-care therapy. Donors had newly diagnosed WHO grade 3 or 4 IDH1-mutant astrocytomas with loss of nuclear ATRX. The samples were drawn from NOA16, a multicentre, single-arm, open-label phase I trial in Germany that tested a mutant IDH1 peptide vaccine in humans for the first time. Blood drawn at visit V03 was used as the baseline sample for immunogenicity testing. Genomic DNA for TCRB sequencing was isolated from EDTA blood with the DNeasy Blood and Tissue Kit.

Recombination joined TRBV18 with TRBJ1-1, with a weak D call of TRBD1 (6 bases match). The clonotype comes from a man between 35 and 55 years old with glioma. The sample was PBMCs, taken from a glioma patient treated with radiotherapy, temozolomide or both. The bases are TGTGCCAGCTCACCTTCAGGGGTATTAGCTTTCTTT. This yields the protein CASSPSGVLAFF.